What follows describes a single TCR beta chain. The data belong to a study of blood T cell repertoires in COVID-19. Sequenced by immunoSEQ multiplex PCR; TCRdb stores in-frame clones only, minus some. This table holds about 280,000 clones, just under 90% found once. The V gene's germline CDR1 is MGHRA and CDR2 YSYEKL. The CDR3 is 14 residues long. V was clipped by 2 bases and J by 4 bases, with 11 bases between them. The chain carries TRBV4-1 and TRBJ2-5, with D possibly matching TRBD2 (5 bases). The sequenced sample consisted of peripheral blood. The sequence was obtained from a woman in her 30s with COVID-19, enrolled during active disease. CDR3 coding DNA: TGCGCCAGCAGCCAATCCGGACGGGGAGAGACCCAGTACTTC. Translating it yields CASSQSGRGETQYF.